These 4 T cell receptor beta chains were all obtained from the same sample, sequenced in a study of CD8 T cells in Susac syndrome. When the RNA was reverse transcribed, random hexamers were used with an input of about 0.5 to 1 ug. TCRdb passed the immunoSEQ multiplex PCR reads through MiXCR, listing each CDR3 protein once. The table has about 73,000 distinct CDR3 sequences, about 95% seen once. The sequenced sample was CD8+ T cells from PBMCs. These receptors were collected from a human donor with multiple sclerosis.

The V call is TRBV7-9, the J call TRBJ2-7; D gene unclear. The V end was cut by 5 bases, the J end by 0 bases, with 20 bases between. The CDR3 runs to 17 residues. Germline lookup yields CDR1 SEHNR and CDR2 FQNEAQ (reference sequence). In DNA form, the CDR3 reads TGTGCCAGCAGCACCGCGGTCGGAGATCTTAGCTCCTACGAGCAGTACTTC. Translating it yields CASSTAVGDLSSYEQYF.

This clonotype is a singleton in its sample. V usage is TRBV9 and J usage is TRBJ2-1; no clear D gene. V was shortened by 0 bases and J by 9 bases, with 7 bases between the two germline ends. Looked up from germline, CDR1 is SGDLS and CDR2 is YYNGEE. This CDR3 has 12 amino acids. CDR3 coding DNA: TGTGCCAGCAGCGTAGATAGAACTGAGCAGTTCTTC. Translated, it gives CASSVDRTEQFF.

The chain employs TRBV12-5 and TRBJ2-6, with 8 bases identical to TRBD1. This CDR3 is 19 amino acids long. Germline assignment: CDR1 LGHNT and CDR2 FRNRAP. V dropped 6 bases and J dropped 0; count of bases not matched to a gene: 13. DNA of the CDR3: TGTGCTAGTGGACAACTCTCAGGGGGCCTAGTCTCTGGGGCCAACGTCCTGACTTTC. Protein product: CASGQLSGGLVSGANVLTF. Supplemented by reference TRBV12-5 and TRBJ2-6, the full variable domain reads DARVTQTPRHKVTEMGQEVTMRCQPILGHNTVFWYRQTMMQGLELLAYFRNRAPLDDSGMPKDRFSAEMPDATLATLKIQPSEPRDSAVYFCASGQLSGGLVSGANVLTFGAGSRLTVL.

The gene calls are TRBV6-2 or TRBV6-3 and TRBJ1-1, with D possibly matching TRBD1 (5 bases). Trimming took 5 bases from V and 7 from J, leaving 14 bases between them. There are 13 residues in the CDR3. Germline-derived CDR1 and CDR2 are MNHEY and SVGEGT. The CDR3 region has the DNA TGTGCCAGCAGTCGGGGCCCTCGGATTGAAGCTTTCTTT. Encoded protein: CASSRGPRIEAFF.